Here is one T cell receptor (beta chain) with its context. The data stem from a study of cytomegalovirus exposure and HLA in healthy donors. Study-level background: HLA-typed donors were the source of 83 million or so unique TCRs held in an early data release.

The PCR employed 60 Vbeta primers together with 13 Jbeta primers. The assay was immunoSEQ multiplex PCR, and TCRdb's table has in-frame clones only and misses some. The top ten clones hold approximately 8.4% of a sample with about 130,000 clones, 80% of them seen once. Sequenced: PBMCs. The clonotype originates from a young man in good health and CMV-seropositive.

The CDR3 region is CASSSLGQGWTEAFF. CDR3 coding DNA: TGTGCCAGTAGTTCCCTGGGACAGGGCTGGACTGAAGCTTTCTTT. The chain carries TRBV19 and TRBJ1-1, with 9 bases matching TRBD1. CDR1 LNHDA and CDR2 SQIVND come from the germline V gene (reference sequence). The junction had 9 bases not matched to a gene; V was cut back by 5 bases and J by 5 bases. This CDR3 contains 15 residues.